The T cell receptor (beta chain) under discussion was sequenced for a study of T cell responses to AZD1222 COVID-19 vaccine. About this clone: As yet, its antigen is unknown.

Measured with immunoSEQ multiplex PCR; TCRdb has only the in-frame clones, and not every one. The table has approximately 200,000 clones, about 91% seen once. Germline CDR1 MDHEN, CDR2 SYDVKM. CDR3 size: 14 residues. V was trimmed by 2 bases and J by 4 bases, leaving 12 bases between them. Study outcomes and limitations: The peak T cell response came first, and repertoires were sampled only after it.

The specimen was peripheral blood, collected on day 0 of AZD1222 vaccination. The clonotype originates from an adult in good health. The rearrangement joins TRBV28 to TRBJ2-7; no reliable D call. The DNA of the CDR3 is TGTGCCAGCAGTTTAGACCTCCCCGGTTACGAGCAGTACTTC. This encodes CASSLDLPGYEQYF.